This entry lists 28 T cell receptor beta chains sequenced from one sample in a study of T cells in Graves' hyperthyroidism and ophthalmopathy. RNA transcripts yielded amplified TCR beta CDR3 regions. HTBI primers were the set used in a first-round RT-PCR of the TCR CDR3. TCRdb re-analysed the multiplex PCR reads in MiXCR, keeping a single row per CDR3 protein. The sample yields around 450,000 distinct CDR3 sequences, approximately 14% seen once. Sequencing was done on a sample of blood. The receptors derive from a young woman with Graves' hyperthyroidism.

The chain employs TRBV20-1 and TRBJ2-7; 10 bases line up with TRBD1. The length of the CDR3 is 16 residues. V trimming: 5 bases; J trimming: 5 bases; junction bases outside the gene matches: 15. CDR1 DFQATT and CDR2 SNEGSKA come from the germline V gene (reference sequence). In DNA form, the CDR3 reads TGCAGTGCTGTCGGGACAGGGGACAAAGGGGCCCACGAGCAGTACTTC. It specifies CSAVGTGDKGAHEQYF.

This clonotype was detected only a few times. The rearrangement links TRBV11-3 to TRBJ2-6; D is unclear. This CDR3 is built from 13 residues. Trimming took 1 base from V and 6 from J, leaving 4 bases between them. Germline CDR1 SGHNT, CDR2 YENEEA. This CDR3 is CASSLGQANVLTF. The CDR3 DNA sequence: TGTGCCAGCAGCTTAGGGCAGGCCAACGTCCTGACTTTC.

This clonotype was seen ten or more times. The chain joins TRBV11-2 to TRBJ1-6; D perhaps matches TRBD1 (6 bases). V was pared by 5 bases and J by 7 bases, with 12 bases between. The CDR3 is made up of 14 amino acids. From germline, CDR1 is SGHAT and CDR2 FQNNGV. The CDR3 sequence: CASSRTALNSPLHF. The CDR3 DNA sequence: TGTGCCAGCAGCCGGACAGCCTTAAATTCACCCCTCCACTTT.

This clonotype showed up many times. The CDR3 nucleotides read TGCAGTGCTAGACCGGGGACAGGGACTCGAGAGACCCAGTACTTC. This translates into CSARPGTGTRETQYF. The V gene is TRBV20-1, the J gene TRBJ2-5; 9 bases agree with TRBD1. Germline-derived CDR1 and CDR2 are DFQATT and SNEGSKA (reference sequence). J lost 4 bases, V lost 2 bases, and 8 bases had no gene match. CDR3 length: 15 residues.

This clonotype was detected many times. The chain links TRBV12-3 or TRBV12-4 to TRBJ1-6; D is undetermined. V was pared by 5 bases and J by 0 bases, with 8 bases between. The CDR3 runs to 15 residues. The CDR3, as DNA: TGTGCCAGCAGTGTTGGAAGCTCCTATAATTCACCCCTCCACTTT. Protein sequence: CASSVGSSYNSPLHF.

In this sample, this clonotype turned up many times. The V gene is TRBV27, the J gene TRBJ1-2; 7 positions match TRBD1. The CDR3 extends over 18 amino acids. Germline V gives CDR1 MNHEY, CDR2 SMNVEV (reference sequence). The V segment lost 5 bases and the J segment 2 bases; nucleotides outside the gene matches: 17. For the CDR3, the DNA is TGTGCCAGCAGTCTGCCCGCCTTTTCCGGGACAGAAAACTATGGCTACACCTTC. It is translated as CASSLPAFSGTENYGYTF.

This clonotype has only a few counts. The rearrangement links TRBV5-4 to TRBJ2-1; TRBD2 agrees at 14 bases. V was clipped by 4 bases and J by 4 bases; unmatched bases: 7. The CDR3 is 17 amino acids. Germline V gene data show CDR1 as SGHNT and CDR2 as YYREEE (reference sequence). The CDR3 loop reads CASSTGLAGATYNEQFF. CDR3 coding DNA: TGTGCCAGCAGCACGGGACTAGCGGGAGCAACATACAATGAGCAGTTCTTC.

Many counts were recorded for this clonotype. The chain has TRBV6-1 and TRBJ1-5, with D unclear. Deletions cut 1 base from V and 2 bases from J, with 9 bases between. The CDR3 totals 15 residues. CDR1 is MNHNS, CDR2 SASEGT, per germline. CDR3 nucleotides: TGTGCCAGCAGTGAAGGAGGGTTTGGCAATCAGCCCCAGCATTTT. Translated, it gives CASSEGGFGNQPQHF.

This clonotype occurred many times. This chain connects TRBV28 to TRBJ2-1, with 13 positions matching TRBD2. V shed 8 bases, J shed 6 bases, and the junction held 1 base outside the gene matches. This CDR3 is built from 13 residues. Germline lookup yields CDR1 MDHEN and CDR2 SYDVKM. The DNA of the CDR3 is TGTGCCAGCGGGACTAGCGGGACCAATGAGCAGTTCTTC. Its translation: CASGTSGTNEQFF.

The chain carries TRBV7-2 and TRBJ2-7; TRBD2 matches 7 bases. V was clipped by 1 base and J by 6 bases; unmatched bases: 3. Germline values: CDR1 SGHTA, CDR2 FQGNSA. CDR3 length: 13 residues. The CDR3 region is CASSLEGLSEQYF. In DNA form, the CDR3 reads TGTGCCAGCAGCTTAGAGGGACTATCCGAGCAGTACTTC.

This clonotype was recorded a few times. The J gene is TRBJ2-7, the V gene TRBV4-2; 7 bases align to TRBD1. The CDR3 is 15 amino acids. J lost 3 bases, V lost 1 base, and 6 bases had no gene match. Germline CDR1 LGHNA, CDR2 YNFKEQ. The CDR3 sequence is CASSQGTGGLYEQYF. Here the CDR3 DNA reads TGTGCCAGCAGCCAAGGGACAGGCGGGCTCTACGAGCAGTACTTC.

This clonotype was counted ten times or more. The chain combines TRBV4-2 with TRBJ2-5; tentatively, D is TRBD1 (6 bases). V lost 4 bases and J lost 2, with 11 bases in between. CDR1 and CDR2 from the germline V gene are LGHNA and YNFKEQ. CDR3 size: 14 residues. The CDR3 DNA is TGTGCCAGCAGCCCGGGACATAGTCAAGAGACCCAGTACTTC. Translated, it gives CASSPGHSQETQYF.

This clonotype came up many times. The V and J genes are TRBV10-3 and TRBJ1-4; TRBD1 matches at 7 bases. Trimming cost V 11 bases and J 0 bases; bases outside gene matches: 9. The CDR3 is made up of 15 amino acids. Per the germline V gene, CDR1 is ENHRY and CDR2 is SYGVKD. The DNA for the CDR3 is TGTGCCTCCCGACAGGGTTGGGCAACTAATGAAAAACTGTTTTTT. Translation: CASRQGWATNEKLFF.

This clonotype was seen at least ten times. The chain is built from TRBV5-1 and TRBJ2-7; TRBD1 might be the D (5 bases). The germline V and J ends were trimmed by 3 bases and 0 bases, with 13 bases remaining between them. Germline CDR1 is SGHRS and CDR2 is YFSETQ. The CDR3 is 15 amino acids. The CDR3 DNA is TGCGCCAGCAGCTGGGCTGGGGCCACCTCCTACGAGCAGTACTTC. This encodes CASSWAGATSYEQYF. The full variable domain, with the rest looked up from reference TRBV5-1 and TRBJ2-7, is KAGVTQTPRYLIKTRGQQVTLSCSPISGHRSVSWYQQTPGQGLQFLFEYFSETQRNKGNFPGRFSGRQFSNSRSEMNVSTLELGDSALYLCASSWAGATSYEQYFGPGTRLTVT.

V gene TRBV20-1 combines with J gene TRBJ2-7, with D tentatively TRBD1 or TRBD2 (6 bases each). CDR1 is DFQATT and CDR2 is SNEGSKA in the germline V gene (reference sequence). Trimming pared 3 bases from V and 1 base from J, leaving 16 bases between. The CDR3 loop spans 15 amino acids. DNA for the CDR3: TGCAGTGCTAGGCCGGGGGCGAGAGGATCCTACGAGCAGTACTTC. This gives the protein CSARPGARGSYEQYF.

The chain has TRBV4-1 and TRBJ2-1; D could derive from TRBD1 or TRBD2 (6 bases each). The CDR3 has 15 residues. Deletions cut 2 bases from V and 5 bases from J, with 13 bases between. CDR1 MGHRA and CDR2 YSYEKL come from the germline V gene. The CDR3 sequence is CASSQLWGADNEQFF. DNA for the CDR3: TGCGCCAGCAGCCAACTCTGGGGGGCGGACAATGAGCAGTTCTTC.

The chain carries TRBV5-1 and TRBJ1-2; no clear D. The germline V and J ends were trimmed by 0 bases and 10 bases, with 10 bases remaining between them. The CDR3 has 12 amino acids. Germline lookup yields CDR1 SGHRS and CDR2 YFSETQ. CDR3 in amino acids: CASSLEAAYYTF. In DNA form, the CDR3 reads TGCGCCAGCAGCTTGGAAGCGGCTTACTACACCTTC. Full variable domain (missing parts from reference TRBV5-1 and TRBJ1-2): KAGVTQTPRYLIKTRGQQVTLSCSPISGHRSVSWYQQTPGQGLQFLFEYFSETQRNKGNFPGRFSGRQFSNSRSEMNVSTLELGDSALYLCASSLEAAYYTFGSGTRLTVV.

This clonotype was counted at least ten times. The chain is built from TRBV28 and TRBJ1-6; D remains unclear. Deletions cut 6 bases from V and 9 bases from J, with 12 bases between. The CDR3 totals 13 residues. Germline loops: CDR1 MDHEN, CDR2 SYDVKM. In DNA form, the CDR3 reads TGTGCCAGCAGGACGCTCTTAGGTTCACCCCTCCACTTT. Translating it yields CASRTLLGSPLHF. The complete variable domain, with remaining parts taken from reference TRBV28 and TRBJ1-6, reads DVKVTQSSRYLVKRTGEKVFLECVQDMDHENMFWYRQDPGLGLRLIYFSYDVKMKEKGDIPEGYSVSREKKERFSLILESASTNQTSMYLCASRTLLGSPLHFGNGTRLTVT.

This clonotype occurred many times. The chain links TRBV12-3 or TRBV12-4 to TRBJ2-1; D not certain. This CDR3 is 11 amino acids long. The germline V and J ends were trimmed by 3 bases and 10 bases, with 7 bases remaining between them. CDR3 coding DNA: TGTGCCAGCAGTTTTGAAACAGAGCAGTTCTTC. Protein product: CASSFETEQFF.

This clonotype was picked up many times. The rearrangement links TRBV3-1 to TRBJ2-2; the D is unclear. This CDR3 spans 14 amino acids. Germline assignment: CDR1 LGHDT and CDR2 YNNKEL (reference sequence). The V end was cut by 0 bases, the J end by 2 bases, with 4 bases between. The CDR3 protein is CASSQDLNTGELFF. As DNA, the CDR3 is TGTGCCAGCAGCCAAGATCTTAACACCGGGGAGCTGTTTTTT.

At least ten counts were recorded for this clonotype. The rearrangement joins TRBV7-8 to TRBJ1-1; D is undetermined. From germline, CDR1 is SGHVS and CDR2 FQNEAQ. This CDR3 is 15 amino acids long. V gave up 7 bases and J gave up 0 bases, with 15 bases separating them. The CDR3 DNA reads TGTGCCAGCACCTCTTCTCACCCCCTGAACACTGAAGCTTTCTTT. Protein: CASTSSHPLNTEAFF.

This clonotype was recorded many times. V gene TRBV28 combines with J gene TRBJ1-2; 7 positions match TRBD1. The CDR3 spans 15 residues. Germline values: CDR1 MDHEN, CDR2 SYDVKM. Trimming removed 5 bases from V and 6 bases from J; junction bases left unmatched: 12. CDR3: CASSPATQQGHGYTF. CDR3 in DNA: TGTGCCAGCAGTCCCGCGACCCAACAGGGGCATGGCTACACCTTC.

This clonotype has ten or more counts. V is TRBV25-1 and J is TRBJ1-1; no firm D call. This CDR3 is built from 13 residues. Between the trimmed V and J ends, which lost 6 bases and 4 bases, there was a span of 12 bases. CDR1 is MGHDK, CDR2 SYGVNS, per germline. The CDR3 DNA sequence: TGTGCCAGCAGGGCGACAAAATCCACTGAAGCTTTCTTT. This codes for CASRATKSTEAFF.

This clonotype was recorded many times. The chain joins TRBV5-1 to TRBJ2-4, with D perhaps matching TRBD1 (7 bases). Between the trimmed V and J ends, which lost 1 base and 8 bases, there was a span of 28 bases. The germline gives CDR1 SGHRS, CDR2 YFSETQ. CDR3 length: 19 amino acids. The chain's CDR3 is CASSLLGGQNLERTDIQYF. For the CDR3, the DNA is TGCGCCAGCAGCTTGTTGGGGGGACAGAACCTAGAGAGAACGGACATTCAGTACTTC.

This clonotype occurred many times. The rearrangement uses TRBV10-3 and TRBJ2-1, with TRBD2 identical over 10 bases. Germline V lookup: CDR1 ENHRY, CDR2 SYGVKD. V trimming: 6 bases; J trimming: 5 bases; junction bases outside the gene matches: 1. This CDR3 region has 13 residues. The CDR3 reads CAISGTSDNEQFF. The CDR3 DNA reads TGTGCCATCAGCGGGACTAGCGACAATGAGCAGTTCTTC.

The table lists this clonotype with many counts. This chain joins TRBV7-2 and TRBJ2-3; 10 nucleotides agree with TRBD2. V lost 5 bases, J lost 4 bases, and 3 bases stayed unmatched. The CDR3 has 14 amino acids. The V gene's germline CDR1 is SGHTA and CDR2 FQGNSA. The CDR3 DNA reads as TGTGCCAGCAGCCCCGGGACTAGCGCAGATACGCAGTATTTT. Translating gives CASSPGTSADTQYF.

This clonotype was observed at least ten times. J is TRBJ1-5 and V is TRBV18, with a weak D call TRBD1 (5 bases). The CDR3 runs 13 residues. In germline, CDR1 is KGHSH, CDR2 LQKENI. The V and J ends lost 6 bases and 4 bases respectively, with 10 bases between them. CDR3 bases: TGTGCCAGCTCCGGGGGACGGAATCAGCCCCAGCATTTT. Amino acids: CASSGGRNQPQHF.

This clonotype has at least ten counts. The chain combines TRBV6-1 with TRBJ1-6, with 7 bases lining up with TRBD1. V was clipped by 6 bases and J by 10 bases; unmatched bases: 9. The CDR3 is made up of 14 amino acids. CDR1 MNHNS and CDR2 SASEGT come from the germline V gene. The CDR3, as DNA: TGTGCCAGCAGGAACAGGGGTAGGGGATCACCCCTCCACTTT. Translating gives CASRNRGRGSPLHF.